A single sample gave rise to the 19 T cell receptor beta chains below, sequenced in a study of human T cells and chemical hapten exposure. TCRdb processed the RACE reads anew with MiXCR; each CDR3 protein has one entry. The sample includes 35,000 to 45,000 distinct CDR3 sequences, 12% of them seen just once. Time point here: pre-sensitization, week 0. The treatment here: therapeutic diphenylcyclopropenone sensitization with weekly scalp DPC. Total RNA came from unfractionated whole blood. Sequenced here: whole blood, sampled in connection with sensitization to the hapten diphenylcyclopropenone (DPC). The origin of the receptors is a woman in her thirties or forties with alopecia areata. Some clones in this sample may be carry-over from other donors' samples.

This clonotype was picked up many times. CDR3 nucleotides: TGTGCCAGCAGCTCAGGACTAGCGGGAGTGGCCGGGGAGCTGTTTTTT. Translating gives CASSSGLAGVAGELFF. This chain joins TRBV7-3 and TRBJ2-2; 13 nucleotides align to TRBD2. Trimming removed 4 bases from V and 6 bases from J; junction bases left unmatched: 5. The CDR3 is 16 amino acids. Germline values: CDR1 SGHTA, CDR2 FQGTGA. The whole variable domain, remainder taken from reference TRBV7-3 and TRBJ2-2, is GAGVSQTPSNKVTEKGKYVELRCDPISGHTALYWYRQSLGQGPEFLIYFQGTGAADDSGLPNDRFFAVRPEGSVSTLKIQRTERGDSAVYLCASSSGLAGVAGELFFGEGSRLTVL.

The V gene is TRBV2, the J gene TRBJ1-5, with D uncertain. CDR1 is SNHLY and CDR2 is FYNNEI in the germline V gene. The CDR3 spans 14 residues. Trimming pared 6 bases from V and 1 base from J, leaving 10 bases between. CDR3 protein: CASSIIRSNQPQHF. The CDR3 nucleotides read TGTGCCAGCAGCATTATTAGGAGCAATCAGCCCCAGCATTTT.

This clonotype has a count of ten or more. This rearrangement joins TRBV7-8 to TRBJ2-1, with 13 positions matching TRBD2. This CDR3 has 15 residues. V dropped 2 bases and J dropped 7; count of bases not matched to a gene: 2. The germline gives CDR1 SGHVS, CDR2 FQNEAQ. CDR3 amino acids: CASSLTSGRGNEQFF. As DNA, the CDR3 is TGTGCCAGCAGCTTAACTAGCGGGAGGGGGAATGAGCAGTTCTTC. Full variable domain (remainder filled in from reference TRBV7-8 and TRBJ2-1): GAGVSQSPRYKVAKRGQDVALRCDPISGHVSLFWYQQALGQGPEFLTYFQNEAQLDKSGLPSDRFFAERPEGSVSTLKIQRTQQEDSAVYLCASSLTSGRGNEQFFGPGTRLTVL.

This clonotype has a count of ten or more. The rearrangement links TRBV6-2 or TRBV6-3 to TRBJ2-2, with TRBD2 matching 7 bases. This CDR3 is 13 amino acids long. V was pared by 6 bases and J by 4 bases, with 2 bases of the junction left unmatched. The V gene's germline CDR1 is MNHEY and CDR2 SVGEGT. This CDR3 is CASSTGGTGELFF. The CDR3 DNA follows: TGTGCCAGCAGCACGGGGGGCACCGGGGAGCTGTTTTTT.

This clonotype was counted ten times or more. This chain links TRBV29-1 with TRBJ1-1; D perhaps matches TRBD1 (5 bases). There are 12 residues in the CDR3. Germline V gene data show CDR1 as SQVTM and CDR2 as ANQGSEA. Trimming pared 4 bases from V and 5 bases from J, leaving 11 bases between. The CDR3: CSVVRGTTEAFF. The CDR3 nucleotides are TGCAGCGTTGTGAGGGGTACGACTGAAGCTTTCTTT.

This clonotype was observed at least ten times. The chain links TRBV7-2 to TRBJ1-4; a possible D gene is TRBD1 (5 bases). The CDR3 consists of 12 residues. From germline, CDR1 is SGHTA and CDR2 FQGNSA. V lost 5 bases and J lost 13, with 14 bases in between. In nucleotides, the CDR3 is TGTGCCAGCAGCCAACCCCCGGGGCGACTGTTTTTT. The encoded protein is CASSQPPGRLFF.

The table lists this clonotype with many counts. The CDR3 sequence is CASSQALAYSETQYF. Written as DNA, the CDR3 is TGTGCCAGCAGCCAAGCCTTAGCTTACTCGGAGACCCAGTACTTC. The rearrangement links TRBV3-1 to TRBJ2-5; no clear D gene. The CDR3 sequence is 15 residues long. Germline CDR1 is LGHDT and CDR2 is YNNKEL (reference sequence). Trimming pared 1 base from V and 5 bases from J, leaving 14 bases between.

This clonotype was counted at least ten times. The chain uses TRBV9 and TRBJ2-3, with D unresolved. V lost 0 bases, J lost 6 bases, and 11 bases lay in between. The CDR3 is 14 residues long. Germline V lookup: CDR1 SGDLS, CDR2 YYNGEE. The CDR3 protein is CASSVGVVADTQYF. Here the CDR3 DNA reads TGTGCCAGCAGCGTAGGAGTGGTGGCGGATACGCAGTATTTT. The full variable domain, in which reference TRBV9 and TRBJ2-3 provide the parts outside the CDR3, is DSGVTQTPKHLITATGQRVTLRCSPRSGDLSVYWYQQSLDQGLQFLIQYYNGEERAKGNILERFSAQQFPDLHSELNLSSLELGDSALYFCASSVGVVADTQYFGPGTRLTVL.

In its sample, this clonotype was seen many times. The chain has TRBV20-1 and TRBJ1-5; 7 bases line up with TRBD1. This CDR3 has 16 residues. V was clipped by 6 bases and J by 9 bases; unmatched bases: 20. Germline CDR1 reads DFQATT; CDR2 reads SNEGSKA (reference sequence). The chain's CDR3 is CSAPNTGDRSIRPQHF. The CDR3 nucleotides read TGCAGTGCACCTAATACGGGGGACAGATCAATCAGGCCCCAGCATTTT.

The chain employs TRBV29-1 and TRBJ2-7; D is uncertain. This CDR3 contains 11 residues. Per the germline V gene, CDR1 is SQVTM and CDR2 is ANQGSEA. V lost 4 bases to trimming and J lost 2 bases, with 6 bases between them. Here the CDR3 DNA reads TGCAGCGTTGTTGTAGCCTACGAGCAGTACTTC. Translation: CSVVVAYEQYF.

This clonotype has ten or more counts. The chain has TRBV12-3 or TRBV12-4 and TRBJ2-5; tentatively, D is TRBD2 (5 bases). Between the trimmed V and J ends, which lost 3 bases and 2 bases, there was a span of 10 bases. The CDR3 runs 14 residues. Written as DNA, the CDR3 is TGTGCCAGCAGTTTCGCGGGCAGACAAGAGACCCAGTACTTC. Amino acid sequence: CASSFAGRQETQYF.

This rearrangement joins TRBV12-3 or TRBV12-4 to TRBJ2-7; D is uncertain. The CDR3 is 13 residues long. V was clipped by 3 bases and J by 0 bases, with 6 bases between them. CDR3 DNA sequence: TGTGCCAGCAGTTTCCGGCGCTCCTACGAGCAGTACTTC. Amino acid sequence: CASSFRRSYEQYF.

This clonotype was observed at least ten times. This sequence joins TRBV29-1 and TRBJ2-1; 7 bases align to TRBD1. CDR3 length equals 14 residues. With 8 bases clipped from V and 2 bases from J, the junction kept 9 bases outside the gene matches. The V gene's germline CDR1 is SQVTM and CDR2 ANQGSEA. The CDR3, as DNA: TGCAGCTGCCAAACCGGGACAGCCTACAATGAGCAGTTCTTC. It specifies CSCQTGTAYNEQFF.

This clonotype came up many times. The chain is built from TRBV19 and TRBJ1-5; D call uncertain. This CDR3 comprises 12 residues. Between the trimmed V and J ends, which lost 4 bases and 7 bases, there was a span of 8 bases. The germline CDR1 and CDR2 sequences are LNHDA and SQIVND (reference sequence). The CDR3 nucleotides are TGTGCCAGTAGTAGTCTGGGACAGCCCCAGCATTTT. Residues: CASSSLGQPQHF.

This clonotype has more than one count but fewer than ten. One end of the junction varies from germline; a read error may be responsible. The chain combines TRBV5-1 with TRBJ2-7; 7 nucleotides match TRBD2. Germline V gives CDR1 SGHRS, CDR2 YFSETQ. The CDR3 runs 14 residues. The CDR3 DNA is TGCGCCAGCACCTTGAGCGGGATCTCTGACGAGCAGTACTTC. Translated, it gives CASTLSGISDEQYF.

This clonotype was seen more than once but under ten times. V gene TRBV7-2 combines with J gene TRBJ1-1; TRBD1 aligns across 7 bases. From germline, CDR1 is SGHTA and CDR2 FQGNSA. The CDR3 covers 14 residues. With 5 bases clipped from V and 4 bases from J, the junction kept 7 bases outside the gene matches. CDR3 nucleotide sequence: TGTGCCAGCAGCACACAGGGGTCCGGCACTGAAGCTTTCTTT. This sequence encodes CASSTQGSGTEAFF. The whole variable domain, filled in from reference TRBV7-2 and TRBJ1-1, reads GAGVSQSPSNKVTEKGKDVELRCDPISGHTALYWYRQSLGQGLEFLIYFQGNSAPDKSGLPSDRFSAERTGGSVSTLTIQRTQQEDSAVYLCASSTQGSGTEAFFGQGTRLTVV.

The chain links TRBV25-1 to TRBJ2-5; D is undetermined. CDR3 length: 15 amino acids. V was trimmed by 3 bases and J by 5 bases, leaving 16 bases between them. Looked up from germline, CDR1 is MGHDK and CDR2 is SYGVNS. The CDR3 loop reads CASSDPLGVSETQYF. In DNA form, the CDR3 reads TGTGCCAGCAGTGACCCCCTTGGGGTATCGGAGACCCAGTACTTC.

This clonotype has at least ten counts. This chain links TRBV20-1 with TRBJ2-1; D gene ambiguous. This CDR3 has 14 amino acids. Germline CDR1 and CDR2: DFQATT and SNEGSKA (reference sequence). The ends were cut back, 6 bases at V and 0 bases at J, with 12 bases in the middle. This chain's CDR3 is CSAYPPGSYNEQFF. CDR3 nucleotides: TGCAGTGCCTACCCTCCGGGCTCCTACAATGAGCAGTTCTTC.

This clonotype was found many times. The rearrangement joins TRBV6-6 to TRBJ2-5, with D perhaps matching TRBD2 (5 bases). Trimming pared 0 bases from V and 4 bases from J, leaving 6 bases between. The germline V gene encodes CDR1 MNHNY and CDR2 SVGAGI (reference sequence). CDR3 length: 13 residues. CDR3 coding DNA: TGTGCCAGCAGTTACTCAGCGGTAGAGACCCAGTACTTC. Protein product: CASSYSAVETQYF.